Each of the 32 T cell receptor beta chains below was sequenced from the same sample in a study of T cells after somatic rescue of genetic block. The repertoire was sequenced with immunoSEQ multiplex PCR; TCRdb's copy has only in-frame clones and lacks some. The data show tens of thousands of clones, approximately 90% seen once. Sequencing input: peripheral blood mononuclear cells (PBMCs). The receptors originated from a man in his forties.

The gene calls are TRBV7-8 and TRBJ2-7; D gene unclear. Trimming took 5 bases from V and 2 from J, leaving 13 bases between them. Per the germline V gene, CDR1 is SGHVS and CDR2 is FQNEAQ. The CDR3 consists of 14 residues. CDR3 nucleotides: TGTGCCAGCAGCCCCAGCTCAGGCGCCTACGAGCAGTACTTC. Translating it yields CASSPSSGAYEQYF.

The rearrangement links TRBV4-1 to TRBJ1-4; 12 bases map to TRBD1. This CDR3 has 15 residues. The V segment lost 4 bases and the J segment 6 bases; nucleotides outside the gene matches: 3. The V gene's germline CDR1 is MGHRA and CDR2 YSYEKL. CDR3 protein: CASSRDRGRDEKLFF. The DNA for the CDR3 is TGCGCCAGCAGCCGGGACAGGGGGCGCGATGAAAAACTGTTTTTT.

This chain connects TRBV5-4 to TRBJ2-3, with TRBD2 matching 13 bases. V trimming: 4 bases; J trimming: 3 bases; junction bases outside the gene matches: 2. Germline V gives CDR1 SGHNT, CDR2 YYREEE (reference sequence). The CDR3 has 15 amino acids. CDR3 loop: CASSLTSGRTDTQYF. DNA of the CDR3: TGTGCCAGCAGCCTGACTAGCGGGAGGACAGATACGCAGTATTTT. The full variable domain, its missing parts supplied by reference TRBV5-4 and TRBJ2-3, is ETGVTQSPTHLIKTRGQQVTLRCSSQSGHNTVSWYQQALGQGPQFIFQYYREEENGRGNFPPRFSGLQFPNYSSELNVNALELDDSALYLCASSLTSGRTDTQYFGPGTRLTVL.

The chain joins TRBV5-1 to TRBJ2-3, with D perhaps TRBD2 (7 bases). The germline V and J ends were trimmed by 4 bases and 4 bases, with 19 bases remaining between them. Germline values: CDR1 SGHRS, CDR2 YFSETQ. The CDR3 runs to 16 residues. The CDR3 nucleotides read TGCGCCAGCAGCCTTGGTCATGGGGGGGCCCCAGATACGCAGTATTTT. Protein: CASSLGHGGAPDTQYF.

This chain joins TRBV7-9 and TRBJ2-3, with a weak D call TRBD1 (5 bases). V dropped 3 bases and J dropped 3 bases, with 13 bases sitting between them. The length of the CDR3 is 15 residues. The germline gives CDR1 SEHNR, CDR2 FQNEAQ (reference sequence). CDR3 residues: CASSFWQGGTDTQYF. The CDR3 DNA reads as TGTGCCAGCAGCTTTTGGCAGGGTGGGACAGATACGCAGTATTTT.

V is TRBV27 and J is TRBJ2-5; D may be TRBD2 (6 bases). The CDR3 covers 14 residues. Germline V gives CDR1 MNHEY, CDR2 SMNVEV (reference sequence). The V end was cut by 4 bases, the J end by 2 bases, with 11 bases between. CDR3 protein: CASSSRGRQETQYF. The CDR3 DNA follows: TGTGCCAGCAGTTCCCGGGGGAGACAAGAGACCCAGTACTTC.

The chain recombines TRBV19 with TRBJ1-1, with D possibly TRBD1 on 5 matching bases. Germline V lookup: CDR1 LNHDA, CDR2 SQIVND (reference sequence). The CDR3 is 16 amino acids. Trimming cost V 6 bases and J 3 bases, with 20 bases left between them. In DNA form, the CDR3 reads TGTGCCAGTAGCTTCCTACAGGTAACTATTCACACTGAAGCTTTCTTT. Its protein product is CASSFLQVTIHTEAFF.

This clone was seen once. The V gene is TRBV7-9, the J gene TRBJ2-7; perhaps TRBD2 as D (6 bases). Germline V gene lookup returns CDR1 SEHNR and CDR2 FQNEAQ (reference sequence). The V gene lost 1 base and the J gene lost 1 base, with 14 bases spanning the gap. The CDR3 sequence is 16 residues long. CDR3 in DNA: TGTGCCAGCAGCTTAGGATTCTGGGGGGAGTCCTACGAGCAGTACTTC. As protein: CASSLGFWGESYEQYF.

The rearrangement links TRBV29-1 to TRBJ1-2; 8 positions match TRBD1. The CDR3 spans 13 residues. Germline-derived CDR1 and CDR2 are SQVTM and ANQGSEA. The V gene end was trimmed by 4 bases and the J gene end by 4 bases; junction bases not matched to a gene: 5. The CDR3 sequence is CSVADRDSYGYTF. The CDR3 nucleotides are TGCAGCGTTGCGGACAGGGATAGCTATGGCTACACCTTC. The full variable domain, with the rest looked up from reference TRBV29-1 and TRBJ1-2, is SAVISQKPSRDICQRGTSLTIQCQVDSQVTMMFWYRQQPGQSLTLIATANQGSEATYESGFVIDKFPISRPNLTFSTLTVSNMSPEDSSIYLCSVADRDSYGYTFGSGTRLTVV.

V usage is TRBV5-6 and J usage is TRBJ2-7; D may be TRBD1 (5 bases). Germline CDR1 and CDR2: SGHDT and YYEEEE. V was cut by 0 bases and J by 5 bases, with 12 bases left in between. The CDR3 is made up of 14 amino acids. For the CDR3, the DNA is TGTGCCAGCAGCTTGGGACGGCAGGGCAACGAGCAGTACTTC. Protein product: CASSLGRQGNEQYF. Looking up the rest from reference TRBV5-6 and TRBJ2-7 gives the full variable domain: DAGVTQSPTHLIKTRGQQVTLRCSPKSGHDTVSWYQQALGQGPQFIFQYYEEEERQRGNFPDRFSGHQFPNYSSELNVNALLLGDSALYLCASSLGRQGNEQYFGPGTRLTVT.

The chain is built from TRBV18 and TRBJ2-7, with D tentatively TRBD2 (6 bases). Trimming removed 2 bases from V and 5 bases from J, with 10 bases in between. Per germline, CDR1 KGHSH and CDR2 LQKENI. CDR3 length: 13 residues. The chain's CDR3 is CASSPVREDEQYF. The DNA of the CDR3 is TGTGCCAGCTCACCAGTCAGGGAGGACGAGCAGTACTTC.

V is TRBV18 and J is TRBJ1-3; no firm D call. V was cut by 0 bases and J by 2 bases, with 14 bases left in between. The CDR3 covers 17 residues. CDR1 is KGHSH, CDR2 LQKENI, per germline. For the CDR3, the DNA is TGTGCCAGCTCACCACCGAAGCGTTGGGAGCCTGGAAACACCATATATTTT. Translation gives CASSPPKRWEPGNTIYF.

In its sample, this clone was seen once. The CDR3 region is CASSLTSGYEQYF. CDR3 in DNA: TGTGCCAGCAGTTTGACCAGCGGCTACGAGCAGTACTTC. This rearrangement joins TRBV28 to TRBJ2-7; D possibly corresponds to TRBD2 (5 bases). The CDR3 is 13 residues long. Trimming stripped 3 bases from V and 3 bases from J, with 9 bases between. The germline V gene encodes CDR1 MDHEN and CDR2 SYDVKM.

This clone occurred once. The V call is TRBV2, the J call TRBJ1-5; D uncertain. V shed 5 bases and J shed 4 bases, with 9 bases lying between them. There are 13 residues in the CDR3. Germline values: CDR1 SNHLY, CDR2 FYNNEI. The CDR3 reads CASSYDKNQPQHF. DNA of the CDR3: TGTGCCAGCAGTTACGACAAAAATCAGCCCCAGCATTTT.

The J gene is TRBJ1-3, the V gene TRBV5-4; D remains ambiguous. Germline values: CDR1 SGHNT, CDR2 YYREEE (reference sequence). CDR3 size: 18 residues. V gave up 0 bases and J gave up 0 bases, with 16 bases separating them. The CDR3 sequence is CASSLDGRDTSSGNTIYF. The CDR3 nucleotides are TGTGCCAGCAGCTTGGACGGAAGAGATACAAGCTCTGGAAACACCATATATTTT.

J is TRBJ1-1 and V is TRBV7-9, with 10 bases lining up with TRBD1. CDR1 and CDR2 from the germline V gene are SEHNR and FQNEAQ (reference sequence). The V and J ends lost 4 bases and 5 bases, in that order; junction bases with no gene match: 7. CDR3 length: 15 residues. The CDR3 loop is CASSSDRGSGTEAFF. For the CDR3, the DNA is TGTGCCAGCAGCTCGGACAGGGGGTCAGGAACTGAAGCTTTCTTT.

This chain connects TRBV5-1 to TRBJ2-7; either TRBD1 or TRBD2 may supply D (5 bases each). Germline V lookup: CDR1 SGHRS, CDR2 YFSETQ. V was trimmed by 0 bases and J by 6 bases, leaving 25 bases between them. The CDR3 is 18 residues long. In DNA, the CDR3 is TGCGCCAGCAGCTTGGTGTCGTGGGGGACCCAAGGAGGTTCCGAGCAGTACTTC. It is translated as CASSLVSWGTQGGSEQYF.

This clone was detected once. The chain joins TRBV4-2 to TRBJ2-1; 8 bases align to TRBD2. The CDR3 runs 15 residues. V gave up 1 base and J gave up 3 bases; unmatched junction bases: 2. Germline CDR1 and CDR2: LGHNA and YNFKEQ. The DNA of the CDR3 is TGTGCCAGCAGCCAAGTACTAGCGGACTACAATGAGCAGTTCTTC. Protein sequence: CASSQVLADYNEQFF.

The chain combines TRBV14 with TRBJ1-1; TRBD1 matches at 7 bases. CDR1 SGHDN and CDR2 FVKESK come from the germline V gene. The CDR3 is made up of 11 amino acids. The V segment lost 10 bases and the J segment 7 bases; nucleotides outside the gene matches: 6. The CDR3 DNA follows: TGTGCCACGGGACAGCATAGTGAAGCTTTCTTT. Protein: CATGQHSEAFF.

The rearrangement joins TRBV12-5 to TRBJ2-7, with 9 nucleotides matching TRBD1. Germline V gene sequence: CDR1 LGHNT, CDR2 FRNRAP. This CDR3 has 16 residues. V dropped 6 bases and J dropped 4; count of bases not matched to a gene: 13. This CDR3 reads CASGPTLRDRVYEQYF. CDR3 nucleotide sequence: TGTGCTAGTGGCCCAACTCTCCGGGACAGGGTTTACGAGCAGTACTTC.

The chain employs TRBV28 and TRBJ2-7; 11 bases map to TRBD2. The length of the CDR3 is 16 residues. Germline CDR1 and CDR2: MDHEN and SYDVKM. The ends lost 4 bases at V and 1 base at J; junction bases unmatched: 6. CDR3 sequence (DNA): TGTGCCAGCAGTTCCGCCGGGACTAGCGGTTCCTACGAGCAGTACTTC. Translated, it gives CASSSAGTSGSYEQYF.

The chain links TRBV5-6 to TRBJ2-7; TRBD1 aligns across 10 bases. This CDR3 has 14 amino acids. CDR1 is SGHDT, CDR2 YYEEEE, per germline. After removal of 0 bases from V and 3 bases from J, the junction contained 0 bases not matched to a gene. Here the CDR3 reads CASSLGTGGYEQYF. CDR3 DNA sequence: TGTGCCAGCAGCTTGGGGACAGGGGGCTACGAGCAGTACTTC.

V gene TRBV2 combines with J gene TRBJ2-1; D ambiguous. The CDR3 has 13 amino acids. Germline CDR1 SNHLY, CDR2 FYNNEI. Trimming pared 2 bases from V and 5 bases from J, leaving 7 bases between. The CDR3 region has the DNA TGTGCCAGCAGTGAAAATTGGGACAATGAGCAGTTCTTC. It translates to CASSENWDNEQFF.

V usage is TRBV5-1 and J usage is TRBJ2-7; possibly TRBD2 for D (5 bases). V lost 3 bases, J lost 5 bases, and 15 bases lay in between. Germline V gene lookup returns CDR1 SGHRS and CDR2 YFSETQ. The CDR3 runs 14 residues. CDR3 protein: CASSSDLPTHEQYF. CDR3 in DNA: TGCGCCAGCAGCTCGGACTTACCTACCCACGAGCAGTACTTC.

V gene TRBV28 combines with J gene TRBJ2-3; D is undetermined. The CDR3 sequence is 15 residues long. V was clipped by 5 bases and J by 2 bases, with 14 bases between them. Germline CDR1 MDHEN, CDR2 SYDVKM. The CDR3 sequence: CASSPDNSYTDTQYF. As DNA, the CDR3 is TGTGCCAGCAGTCCCGATAACAGCTACACAGATACGCAGTATTTT.

This chain's CDR3 is CASSPTGGREQYF. CDR3 nucleotide sequence: TGTGCCAGCTCACCAACGGGAGGACGCGAGCAGTACTTC. V gene TRBV18 combines with J gene TRBJ2-7, with 7 bases lining up with TRBD2. The V gene's germline CDR1 is KGHSH and CDR2 LQKENI. This CDR3 has 13 amino acids. V lost 2 bases, J lost 6 bases, and 4 bases stayed unmatched.

This rearrangement joins TRBV5-1 to TRBJ2-7; TRBD1 matches 9 bases. The CDR3 contains 13 residues. The V segment lost 5 bases and the J segment 2 bases; nucleotides outside the gene matches: 2. Per the germline V gene, CDR1 is SGHRS and CDR2 is YFSETQ. The CDR3 sequence is CASSRQGAYEQYF. The DNA of the CDR3 is TGCGCCAGCAGTCGACAGGGGGCCTACGAGCAGTACTTC. The variable domain in full, completed from reference TRBV5-1 and TRBJ2-7, reads KAGVTQTPRYLIKTRGQQVTLSCSPISGHRSVSWYQQTPGQGLQFLFEYFSETQRNKGNFPGRFSGRQFSNSRSEMNVSTLELGDSALYLCASSRQGAYEQYFGPGTRLTVT.

The chain is built from TRBV4-1 and TRBJ1-1; no clear D gene. V lost 3 bases, J lost 4 bases, and 18 bases lay in between. CDR1 MGHRA and CDR2 YSYEKL come from the germline V gene. The CDR3 extends over 16 amino acids. CDR3 nucleotides: TGCGCCAGCAGCCATTGGCGAGGAACCGGCGGCACTGAAGCTTTCTTT. Its protein is CASSHWRGTGGTEAFF.

The chain has TRBV7-7 and TRBJ2-5, with TRBD2 as a possible D gene (6 bases). This CDR3 is built from 15 residues. CDR1 and CDR2 (germline): SSHAT, FNYEAQ (reference sequence). Between the trimmed V and J ends, which lost 6 bases and 5 bases, there was a span of 19 bases. This chain's CDR3 is CASSHIGSGEETQYF. Written as DNA, the CDR3 is TGTGCCAGCAGTCATATCGGGAGTGGGGAGGAGACCCAGTACTTC.

The chain is built from TRBV4-2 and TRBJ2-2; D unclear. The germline V and J ends were trimmed by 0 bases and 0 bases, with 11 bases remaining between them. The CDR3 length is 17 residues. CDR1 is LGHNA, CDR2 YNFKEQ, per germline. This chain's CDR3 is CASSQDPRVPNTGELFF. The DNA of the CDR3 is TGTGCCAGCAGCCAAGACCCTAGAGTCCCGAACACCGGGGAGCTGTTTTTT.

The V and J genes are TRBV27 and TRBJ2-3; 9 bases are shared with TRBD2. Trimming removed 7 bases from V and 9 bases from J; junction bases left unmatched: 11. Germline CDR1 is MNHEY and CDR2 is SMNVEV (reference sequence). The CDR3 length is 14 residues. For the CDR3, the DNA is TGTGCCAGCATCGTCTCTAGCGGGGAGGGGACGCAGTATTTT. It is translated as CASIVSSGEGTQYF.

The rearrangement links TRBV12-5 to TRBJ2-5; 14 nucleotides agree with TRBD2. Matching the DNA end better, TRBJ2-7 makes the J call doubtful. This CDR3 spans 15 amino acids. CDR1 and CDR2 from the germline V gene are LGHNT and FRNRAP. The CDR3 DNA is TGTGCTAGTGGTCCCGGGACTAGCGGGGGTCACGAGCAGTACTTC. Translated, it gives CASGPGTSGGHEQYF.